These 15 T cell receptor beta chains share one sample of origin, sequenced in a study of T cells in Graves' hyperthyroidism and ophthalmopathy. Amplification of TCR beta CDR3 regions was performed using RNA transcripts as template. In the first-round RT-PCR of the TCR CDR3, the HTBI primer set was used. TCRdb analysed the multiplex PCR reads with MiXCR anew, one entry per CDR3 protein. The table shows some 340,000 distinct CDR3 sequences, with roughly an eighth occurring only once. Sequencing was performed on blood. The receptors originated from a woman aged 40 to 49 with Graves' ophthalmopathy.

The V gene is TRBV7-2, the J gene TRBJ2-3; 8 positions agree with TRBD2. CDR1 is SGHTA and CDR2 is FQGNSA in the germline V gene. This CDR3 contains 16 residues. The V and J ends lost 3 bases and 11 bases, in that order; junction bases with no gene match: 16. The CDR3 coding sequence is TGTGCCAGCAGCTTCTCGGGGGGGACGACCGGGGTCGGGCAGTATTTT. This encodes CASSFSGGTTGVGQYF.

This clonotype was seen a handful of times. As DNA, the CDR3 is TGCGCCAGCAGCCCCCCAGGGACTCTCTCGGACACTGAAGCTTTCTTT. It translates to CASSPPGTLSDTEAFF. This sequence joins TRBV5-1 and TRBJ1-1; D possibly corresponds to TRBD1 (5 bases). The CDR3 covers 16 residues. Deletions cut 4 bases from V and 3 bases from J, with 19 bases between. Germline-derived CDR1 and CDR2 are SGHRS and YFSETQ.

In the case of this clonotype: This may come from a read error, since a much larger clone is one base off. The gene calls are TRBV7-2 and TRBJ2-1, with 8 bases fitting TRBD2. The CDR3 is 12 residues long. The V gene end was trimmed by 4 bases and the J gene end by 13 bases; junction bases not matched to a gene: 6. Germline V gene lookup returns CDR1 SGHTA and CDR2 FQGNSA. Here the CDR3 reads CASSSTSVAQFF. As DNA, the CDR3 is TGTGCCAGCAGCTCGACTAGCGTTGCACAGTTCTTC.

The chain carries TRBV27 and TRBJ1-2; D is uncertain. Deletions cut 5 bases from V and 0 bases from J, with 10 bases between. The CDR3 totals 14 residues. Germline V gives CDR1 MNHEY, CDR2 SMNVEV (reference sequence). DNA for the CDR3: TGTGCCAGCAGTCTCCATCAAGCTAACTATGGCTACACCTTC. Its protein is CASSLHQANYGYTF.

The sample holds a few counts of this clonotype. The chain links TRBV20-1 to TRBJ1-6; D unclear. Germline lookup yields CDR1 DFQATT and CDR2 SNEGSKA (reference sequence). V lost 1 base to trimming and J lost 0 bases, with 4 bases between them. CDR3 length: 14 residues. CDR3 sequence: CSARGSSYNSPLHF. CDR3 nucleotide sequence: TGCAGTGCTAGAGGGAGCTCCTATAATTCACCCCTCCACTTT.

This clonotype has just a few counts. This rearrangement joins TRBV20-1 to TRBJ2-7; D ambiguous. V shed 1 base and J shed 4 bases, with 17 bases lying between them. The V gene's germline CDR1 is DFQATT and CDR2 SNEGSKA (reference sequence). The CDR3 covers 15 residues. The CDR3 DNA follows: TGCAGTGCTAGAGGAAGGGCCGCCGTGTGGTACGAGCAGTACTTC. The encoded protein is CSARGRAAVWYEQYF.

This clonotype was recorded at least ten times. V is TRBV2 and J is TRBJ2-1; D unclear. This CDR3 has 12 amino acids. The germline V gene has CDR1 SNHLY and CDR2 FYNNEI. Trimming removed 5 bases at V and 8 bases at J, with 10 bases between. The CDR3 coding sequence is TGTGCCAGCAGTTTTAACGACTATGAGCAGTTCTTC. Translation gives CASSFNDYEQFF.

V usage is TRBV5-1 and J usage is TRBJ2-5; 14 bases match TRBD2. This CDR3 is 15 amino acids long. Germline V gene data show CDR1 as SGHRS and CDR2 as YFSETQ. Trimming removed 3 bases from V and 4 bases from J; junction bases left unmatched: 2. CDR3 DNA: TGCGCCAGCAGCTATGGGACTAGCGGGAGAGAGACCCAGTACTTC. Translation: CASSYGTSGRETQYF.

This clonotype came up a few times. The V and J genes are TRBV4-1 and TRBJ2-4, with D perhaps TRBD2 (5 bases). CDR1 MGHRA and CDR2 YSYEKL come from the germline V gene. V lost 0 bases and J 0 bases, leaving 21 bases between the germline ends. This CDR3 contains 20 residues. The CDR3 region has the DNA TGCGCCAGCAGCCAAGATCGAGGTTCGCGGGTCACTCTAGCCAAAAACATTCAGTACTTC. Its protein product is CASSQDRGSRVTLAKNIQYF.

This clonotype was found many times. The J gene is TRBJ2-7, the V gene TRBV6-1; D possibly uses TRBD1 or TRBD2 (6 bases each). V was trimmed by 5 bases and J by 6 bases, leaving 14 bases between them. The CDR3 length is 13 residues. Germline V gene sequence: CDR1 MNHNS, CDR2 SASEGT. The CDR3 DNA sequence: TGTGCCAGCAGTAAAAACAGGGACTTCGAGCAGTACTTC. Its translation is CASSKNRDFEQYF.

This clonotype was picked up many times. This chain joins TRBV5-1 and TRBJ2-7; D is perhaps TRBD2 (5 bases). The V gene lost 3 bases and the J gene lost 5 bases, with 18 bases spanning the gap. Germline V gene data show CDR1 as SGHRS and CDR2 as YFSETQ. The CDR3 contains 15 residues. CDR3 in amino acids: CASSSEVYTDDEQYF. Written as DNA, the CDR3 is TGCGCCAGCAGCTCGGAGGTTTACACGGACGACGAGCAGTACTTC.

This clonotype was counted a single time. This may stem from a read error, because a much larger clone lies one nucleotide away. The rearrangement links TRBV10-3 to TRBJ1-5; TRBD1 might be the D (6 bases). The germline V gene encodes CDR1 ENHRY and CDR2 SYGVKD. The CDR3 sequence is 14 residues long. Here the CDR3 reads CAIREDETGQPQRF. As DNA, the CDR3 is TGTGCCATCAGGGAGGACGAGACAGGTCAGCCCCAGCGTTTT.

This clonotype was recorded many times. The chain combines TRBV27 with TRBJ2-7; TRBD1 matches 9 bases. V lost 7 bases, J lost 3 bases, and 13 bases stayed unmatched. Looked up from germline, CDR1 is MNHEY and CDR2 is SMNVEV (reference sequence). CDR3 length: 16 amino acids. The CDR3 DNA reads TGTGCCAGCACAGGCGGCGGGACAGGGAGCGGCTACGAGCAGTACTTC. This gives the protein CASTGGGTGSGYEQYF.

This clonotype was detected many times. The rearrangement uses TRBV6-1 and TRBJ2-7, with D unclear. V dropped 5 bases and J dropped 5 bases, with 10 bases sitting between them. This CDR3 comprises 12 residues. Germline V gene sequence: CDR1 MNHNS, CDR2 SASEGT. CDR3: CASSPGDDEQYF. The DNA for the CDR3 is TGTGCCAGCAGTCCCGGTGACGACGAGCAGTACTTC.

This clonotype was seen many times. V usage is TRBV6-1 and J usage is TRBJ1-1; D is unresolved. Germline V gene lookup returns CDR1 MNHNS and CDR2 SASEGT. The V end was cut by 1 base, the J end by 4 bases, with 13 bases between. The CDR3 consists of 15 residues. The CDR3 sequence: CASSEGDTLGTEAFF. DNA of the CDR3: TGTGCCAGCAGTGAAGGTGACACCCTGGGCACTGAAGCTTTCTTT.